Listed here are 21 T cell receptor beta chains from one sample, sequenced in a study of blood T cell repertoires in COVID-19. The repertoire was sequenced with immunoSEQ multiplex PCR; TCRdb's copy has only in-frame clones and lacks some. The repertoire consists of hundreds of thousands of clones, with roughly 76% occurring once and the leading ten covering around 7.2%. Source material: peripheral blood. The source is a woman older than 75 with COVID-19, enrolled during active disease.

The CDR3 sequence is CASSPPRRGANTEAFF. CDR3 sequence (DNA): TGTGCCAGCAGCCCTCCACGACGGGGGGCGAACACTGAAGCTTTCTTT. The rearrangement links TRBV6-2 or TRBV6-3 to TRBJ1-1; D possibly corresponds to TRBD1 (6 bases). V shed 6 bases and J shed 1 base, with 18 bases lying between them. The CDR3 contains 16 residues. Germline CDR1 reads MNHEY; CDR2 reads SVGEGT.

This clone was recorded only once. V and J are TRBV6-2 or TRBV6-3 and TRBJ1-2; TRBD1 matches 9 bases. J was trimmed by 3 bases and V by 6 bases; bases with no gene match: 5. Germline V gene sequence: CDR1 MNHEY, CDR2 SVGEGT. CDR3 length equals 14 residues. DNA for the CDR3: TGTGCCAGCAGCGCCGGGACAGGGTACTATGGCTACACCTTC. It specifies CASSAGTGYYGYTF.

This chain uses TRBV19 with TRBJ1-2; 10 nucleotides match TRBD1. CDR1 and CDR2 (germline): LNHDA, SQIVND (reference sequence). This CDR3 region has 15 residues. V lost 4 bases, J lost 3 bases, and 5 bases stayed unmatched. The CDR3 nucleotides read TGTGCCAGTAGTACCAGGGACAGGGGATACTATGGCTACACCTTC. Translated, it gives CASSTRDRGYYGYTF. The whole variable domain, filled in from reference TRBV19 and TRBJ1-2, reads DGGITQSPKYLFRKEGQNVTLSCEQNLNHDAMYWYRQDPGQGLRLIYYSQIVNDFQKGDIAEGYSVSREKKESFPLTVTSAQKNPTAFYLCASSTRDRGYYGYTFGSGTRLTVV.

The J gene is TRBJ2-3, the V gene TRBV28; D is unclear. The ends were cut back, 6 bases at V and 1 base at J, with 8 bases in the middle. Germline V gene sequence: CDR1 MDHEN, CDR2 SYDVKM. The CDR3 is 13 residues long. The CDR3 loop is CASSPRRTDTQYF. CDR3 nucleotides: TGTGCCAGCAGCCCCCGTCGCACAGATACGCAGTATTTT.

The chain combines TRBV28 with TRBJ1-1; 7 bases agree with TRBD1. Germline V gene sequence: CDR1 MDHEN, CDR2 SYDVKM. J lost 5 bases, V lost 6 bases, and 6 bases had no gene match. The CDR3 is made up of 13 amino acids. The CDR3 region is CASRSQGWTEAFF. For the CDR3, the DNA is TGTGCCAGCAGGTCACAGGGGTGGACTGAAGCTTTCTTT.

The chain recombines TRBV7-9 with TRBJ2-7; 11 nucleotides agree with TRBD1. The V gene end was trimmed by 0 bases and the J gene end by 4 bases; junction bases not matched to a gene: 2. CDR1 and CDR2 (germline): SEHNR, FQNEAQ (reference sequence). The CDR3 is 15 amino acids. This CDR3 reads CASSLAGTGGYEQYF. Here the CDR3 DNA reads TGTGCCAGCAGCTTAGCGGGGACAGGGGGTTACGAGCAGTACTTC.

This clone turned up a few times. This chain uses TRBV6-5 with TRBJ1-5; TRBD1 might be the D (5 bases). Germline CDR1 is MNHEY and CDR2 is SVGAGI. The CDR3 totals 13 residues. Trimming pared 4 bases from V and 1 base from J, leaving 5 bases between. CDR3 sequence reads: CASSSGSNQPQHF. CDR3 coding DNA: TGTGCCAGCAGTTCAGGGAGCAATCAGCCCCAGCATTTT.

The chain employs TRBV19 and TRBJ1-2; no definite D call. The V and J ends lost 7 bases and 2 bases respectively, with 17 bases between them. The CDR3 sequence is 15 residues long. Germline CDR1 and CDR2: LNHDA and SQIVND (reference sequence). The CDR3 spells CASTRGASSNYGYTF. The CDR3 nucleotides read TGTGCCAGTACTAGAGGCGCTTCTTCCAACTATGGCTACACCTTC.

In nucleotides, the CDR3 is TGTGCCAGCTCACCACAATCAGGGACTGGGCAACAGACCCAGTACTTC. Its translation is CASSPQSGTGQQTQYF. The J gene is TRBJ2-5, the V gene TRBV18, with a possible D match to TRBD2 (6 bases). Between the trimmed V and J ends, which lost 1 base and 6 bases, there was a span of 18 bases. The CDR3 totals 16 residues. Germline V gives CDR1 KGHSH, CDR2 LQKENI.

This clone was detected only once. The chain recombines TRBV28 with TRBJ1-4; TRBD1 is a possible D gene (6 bases). CDR1 and CDR2 from the germline V gene are MDHEN and SYDVKM. Trimming cost V 3 bases and J 7 bases, with 18 bases left between them. The CDR3 length is 16 residues. The CDR3 bases are TGTGCCAGCAGTTTGATAGGGGGGGGGCTCGGTGAAAAACTGTTTTTT. It is translated as CASSLIGGGLGEKLFF. Variable domain in full (rest from reference TRBV28 and TRBJ1-4): DVKVTQSSRYLVKRTGEKVFLECVQDMDHENMFWYRQDPGLGLRLIYFSYDVKMKEKGDIPEGYSVSREKKERFSLILESASTNQTSMYLCASSLIGGGLGEKLFFGSGTQLSVL.

This sequence joins TRBV12-3 or TRBV12-4 and TRBJ2-2; D might be TRBD1 (5 bases). Trimming pared 5 bases from V and 8 bases from J, leaving 12 bases between. The CDR3 has 13 residues. Here the CDR3 DNA reads TGTGCCAGCAGTATCACAGGTTGGGGGGAGCTGTTTTTT. Its translation is CASSITGWGELFF.

The table lists this clone with a few counts. The V call is TRBV7-2, the J call TRBJ2-7; D not certain. Trimming shortened V by 6 bases and J by 3 bases, and 15 bases separated the two germline ends. CDR3 length equals 14 residues. The germline V gene has CDR1 SGHTA and CDR2 FQGNSA. Written as DNA, the CDR3 is TGTGCCAGCAGGCCCGGTCGGCTAGACTACGAGCAGTACTTC. Encoded protein: CASRPGRLDYEQYF.

The V gene is TRBV30, the J gene TRBJ1-5; 8 bases match TRBD1. V gave up 3 bases and J gave up 0 bases; unmatched junction bases: 10. The length of the CDR3 is 17 residues. The germline gives CDR1 GTSNPN, CDR2 SVGIG (reference sequence). The CDR3 region has the DNA TGTGCCTGGAGCGAGGGGGACAGGATTTATAGCAATCAGCCCCAGCATTTT. It specifies CAWSEGDRIYSNQPQHF.

V gene TRBV7-6 combines with J gene TRBJ1-2; possibly TRBD1 for D (5 bases). V lost 9 bases, J lost 2 bases, and 10 bases lay in between. The CDR3 runs to 12 residues. From germline, CDR1 is SGHVS and CDR2 FNYEAQ. CDR3 sequence: CASGAGNYGYTF. Written as DNA, the CDR3 is TGTGCCAGTGGGGCGGGGAACTATGGCTACACCTTC.

The genes are TRBV13 and TRBJ2-7; tentatively, D is TRBD1 (6 bases). This CDR3 has 12 residues. Germline V gives CDR1 PRHDT, CDR2 FYEKMQ (reference sequence). V was shortened by 0 bases and J by 7 bases, with 7 bases between the two germline ends. The DNA for the CDR3 is TGTGCCAGCAGCTTAGGAAGGGGGGAGCAGTACTTC. Amino acids: CASSLGRGEQYF.

This clone was seen only a few times. The chain carries TRBV5-1 and TRBJ1-2; TRBD1 agrees at 8 bases. CDR1 is SGHRS and CDR2 is YFSETQ in the germline V gene. This CDR3 has 15 amino acids. The J segment lost 0 bases and the V segment lost 4 bases, leaving 5 bases of the junction unmatched. The CDR3 is CASSPGQGTNYGYTF. In DNA form, the CDR3 reads TGCGCCAGCAGCCCCGGACAGGGAACTAACTATGGCTACACCTTC.

This clone was seen more than once but under ten times. The genes are TRBV2 and TRBJ1-6; the D gene is possibly TRBD1 (6 bases). Germline CDR1 is SNHLY and CDR2 is FYNNEI. V lost 1 base to trimming and J lost 7 bases, with 11 bases between them. There are 15 residues in the CDR3. In DNA form, the CDR3 reads TGTGCCAGCAGTGAAGAGGGCAGGGGAAATTCACCCCTCCACTTT. This sequence encodes CASSEEGRGNSPLHF.

V and J are TRBV7-8 and TRBJ1-2, with 8 positions matching TRBD1. The CDR3 has 15 residues. The V gene end was trimmed by 4 bases and the J gene end by 4 bases; junction bases not matched to a gene: 8. Germline lookup yields CDR1 SGHVS and CDR2 FQNEAQ. CDR3 protein: CASSSRTGQGYGYTF. The CDR3 nucleotides read TGTGCCAGCAGCTCCCGGACAGGGCAAGGCTATGGCTACACCTTC.

The chain carries TRBV30 and TRBJ2-3; TRBD1 agrees at 9 bases. The CDR3 consists of 12 residues. Per germline, CDR1 GTSNPN and CDR2 SVGIG (reference sequence). V lost 7 bases to trimming and J lost 6 bases; unmatched junction nucleotides: 5. The CDR3 reads CASDRGWDTQYF. In DNA, the CDR3 is TGTGCCTCGGACAGGGGTTGGGATACGCAGTATTTT.

The chain carries TRBV28 and TRBJ2-1, with 7 bases fitting TRBD1. Trimming took 5 bases from V and 8 from J; bases not matched to a gene: 9. CDR1 is MDHEN, CDR2 SYDVKM, per germline. The CDR3 consists of 14 residues. CDR3 loop: CASSTGQVTDEQFF. CDR3 coding DNA: TGTGCCAGCAGTACCGGACAGGTGACGGATGAGCAGTTCTTC. Full variable domain (outside the CDR3, taken from reference TRBV28 and TRBJ2-1): DVKVTQSSRYLVKRTGEKVFLECVQDMDHENMFWYRQDPGLGLRLIYFSYDVKMKEKGDIPEGYSVSREKKERFSLILESASTNQTSMYLCASSTGQVTDEQFFGPGTRLTVL.

The chain couples TRBV29-1 to TRBJ2-5; TRBD1 agrees at 7 bases. V lost 6 bases to trimming and J lost 2 bases; unmatched junction nucleotides: 3. Per germline, CDR1 SQVTM and CDR2 ANQGSEA. CDR3 length: 12 residues. CDR3 residues: CSVGQPQETQYF. CDR3 bases: TGCAGCGTGGGACAGCCACAAGAGACCCAGTACTTC. The complete variable domain, with remaining parts taken from reference TRBV29-1 and TRBJ2-5, reads SAVISQKPSRDICQRGTSLTIQCQVDSQVTMMFWYRQQPGQSLTLIATANQGSEATYESGFVIDKFPISRPNLTFSTLTVSNMSPEDSSIYLCSVGQPQETQYFGPGTRLLVL.